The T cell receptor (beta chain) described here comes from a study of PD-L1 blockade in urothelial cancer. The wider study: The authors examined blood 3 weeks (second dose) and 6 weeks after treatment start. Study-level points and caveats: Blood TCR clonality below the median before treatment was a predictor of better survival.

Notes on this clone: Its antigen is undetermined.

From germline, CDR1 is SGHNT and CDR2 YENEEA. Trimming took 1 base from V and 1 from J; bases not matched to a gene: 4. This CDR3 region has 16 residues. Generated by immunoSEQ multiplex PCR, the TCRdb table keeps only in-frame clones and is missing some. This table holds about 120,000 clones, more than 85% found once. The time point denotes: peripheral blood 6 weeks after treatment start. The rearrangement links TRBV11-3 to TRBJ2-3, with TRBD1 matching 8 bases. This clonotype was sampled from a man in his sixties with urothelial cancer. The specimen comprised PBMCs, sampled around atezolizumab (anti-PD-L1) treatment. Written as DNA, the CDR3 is TGTGCCAGCAGCTTAGGGACAGGGACCGGCACAGATACGCAGTATTTT. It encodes CASSLGTGTGTDTQYF.